What follows are 29 T cell receptor beta chains derived from one specimen sequenced in a study of vaccination effects on CD4 cells after COVID-19. The culture ran for about 11 days, and then CD4+ T cells were isolated. Two-dose BNT162b2 or mRNA-1273 vaccination was given to participants. Libraries were prepared by immunoSEQ multiplex PCR; TCRdb keeps only in-frame clonotypes and omits some of them. In the table there are around 66,000 clones, roughly 74% of which are singletons. The antigens these receptors bind are not known. Sample: CD4+ T cells from PBMCs cultured without peptide, taken after COVID-19 vaccination. The receptors stem from a human donor who received a COVID-19 vaccine.

The CDR3 DNA is TGTGCCAGCTCTTTCGGGACAGCGAACACTGAAGCTTTCTTT. This gives the protein CASSFGTANTEAFF. V usage is TRBV18 and J usage is TRBJ1-1, with 7 bases aligning to TRBD1. This CDR3 region has 14 residues. Germline values: CDR1 KGHSH, CDR2 LQKENI. V was clipped by 6 bases and J by 1 base; unmatched bases: 5.

This clone has a handful of counts. The chain has TRBV18 and TRBJ2-2; no clear D gene. Germline CDR1 and CDR2: KGHSH and LQKENI. Trimming removed 1 base from V and 0 bases from J, with 9 bases in between. CDR3 length: 16 residues. CDR3 in amino acids: CASSPQPTANTGELFF. CDR3 sequence (DNA): TGTGCCAGCTCACCACAACCTACCGCGAACACCGGGGAGCTGTTTTTT.

About this clone: At one boundary the junction diverges from the germline segment, which might be a read error. CDR3 region: CASSLSGAYSSPLHF. The CDR3 DNA is TGTGCCAGCAGCTTGTCAGGGGCGTATAGTTCACCCCTCCACTTT. The rearrangement joins TRBV5-8 to TRBJ1-6; weak D call: TRBD1 (6 bases). The CDR3 totals 15 residues. Germline V CDR1 and CDR2: SGHTS, YDEGEE.

Regarding this clone: Because the CDR3's place on the DNA is in doubt, the DNA is left out and the CDR3 is given as listed by TCRdb. V gene TRBV27 combines with J gene TRBJ2-6; the table calls TRBD2, which could not be checked here. The CDR3 spans 15 residues, counting both ends. Looked up from germline, CDR1 is MNHEY and CDR2 is SMNVEV (reference sequence). The CDR3: CASSSSGSGANVLTF.

The rearrangement links TRBV29-1 to TRBJ2-1; tentatively, D is TRBD2 (6 bases). Germline V gene data show CDR1 as SQVTM and CDR2 as ANQGSEA. The V end was cut by 3 bases, the J end by 0 bases, with 12 bases between. The CDR3 length is 15 residues. The CDR3 loop is CSVEGGPSSYNEQFF. DNA for the CDR3: TGCAGCGTTGAGGGAGGCCCTAGCTCCTACAATGAGCAGTTCTTC.

This chain's CDR3 is CASSETGVNSQPQHF. The CDR3 coding sequence is TGTGCCAGCAGTGAAACAGGGGTAAACAGTCAGCCCCAGCATTTT. The V and J genes are TRBV2 and TRBJ1-5, with 7 bases that match TRBD1. Trimming took 2 bases from V and 6 from J; bases not matched to a gene: 7. Germline values: CDR1 SNHLY, CDR2 FYNNEI. The CDR3 length is 15 residues.

This clone was seen only a few times. This chain uses TRBV7-8 with TRBJ1-5; weak D call: TRBD1 (5 bases). Trimming took 5 bases from V and 0 from J, leaving 8 bases between them. From germline, CDR1 is SGHVS and CDR2 FQNEAQ. The CDR3 is 14 residues long. CDR3 loop: CASSPDTSNQPQHF. DNA for the CDR3: TGTGCCAGCAGCCCGGACACTAGCAATCAGCCCCAGCATTTT.

The J gene is TRBJ1-1, the V gene TRBV6-1; tentatively, D is TRBD1 (5 bases). The CDR3 is made up of 12 amino acids. CDR1 and CDR2 (germline): MNHNS, SASEGT. Trimming stripped 1 base from V and 11 bases from J, with 11 bases between. The CDR3 here is CASSEGGVAAFF. In DNA, the CDR3 is TGTGCCAGCAGTGAAGGGGGCGTGGCGGCTTTCTTT.

The chain uses TRBV19 and TRBJ2-1; D perhaps matches TRBD2 (6 bases). Looked up from germline, CDR1 is LNHDA and CDR2 is SQIVND (reference sequence). The CDR3 sequence is 12 residues long. V was trimmed by 9 bases and J by 10 bases, leaving 16 bases between them. The CDR3 spells CASSGGVREQFF. The CDR3 region has the DNA TGTGCCAGCTCTGGCGGGGTTCGCGAGCAGTTCTTC.

This chain uses TRBV24-1 with TRBJ1-3; no clear D gene. V was shortened by 5 bases and J by 6 bases, with 4 bases between the two germline ends. Germline CDR1 and CDR2: KGHDR and SFDVKD. This CDR3 comprises 11 residues. The CDR3 sequence: CATSGQNTIYF. The CDR3 nucleotides read TGTGCCACCAGTGGACAAAACACCATATATTTT.

The chain couples TRBV7-2 to TRBJ2-2; TRBD2 matches at 14 bases. Germline trimming cut 5 bases from V and 1 base from J; bases unmatched to any gene: 3. Germline V gene data show CDR1 as SGHTA and CDR2 as FQGNSA. The CDR3 spans 17 residues. The CDR3: CASSRTSGGQNTGELFF. The CDR3 nucleotides read TGTGCCAGCAGCCGGACTAGCGGGGGGCAGAACACCGGGGAGCTGTTTTTT.

The chain carries TRBV18 and TRBJ1-1; no reliable D call. Deletions cut 3 bases from V and 4 bases from J, with 6 bases between. CDR3 size: 12 residues. Germline V gives CDR1 KGHSH, CDR2 LQKENI. CDR3 protein: CASSPEGTEAFF. The DNA of the CDR3 is TGTGCCAGCTCACCGGAAGGCACTGAAGCTTTCTTT.

The chain recombines TRBV30 with TRBJ1-2; D not certain. Per germline, CDR1 GTSNPN and CDR2 SVGIG (reference sequence). V lost 5 bases and J 4 bases, leaving 14 bases between the germline ends. The CDR3 is 13 amino acids. CDR3 in amino acids: CAWEGVPFYGYTF. As DNA, the CDR3 is TGTGCCTGGGAGGGAGTTCCTTTCTATGGCTACACCTTC. The full variable domain, its missing parts supplied by reference TRBV30 and TRBJ1-2, is SQTIHQWPATLVQPVGSPLSLECTVEGTSNPNLYWYRQAAGRGLQLLFYSVGIGQISSEVPQNLSASRPQDRQFILSSKKLLLSDSGFYLCAWEGVPFYGYTFGSGTRLTVV.

This clone was detected once. Distinct nucleotide sequences in the sample also encode this CDR3. This chain uses TRBV24-1 with TRBJ1-2; D gene uncertain. There are 14 residues in the CDR3. Per germline, CDR1 KGHDR and CDR2 SFDVKD. V lost 3 bases and J lost 1, with 8 bases in between. As DNA, the CDR3 is TGTGCCACCAGTGATCCGACGGGTAACTATGGCTACACCTTC. It encodes CATSDPTGNYGYTF.

The rearrangement uses TRBV7-2 and TRBJ2-2; no reliable D call. The CDR3 length is 15 residues. Trimming took off 7 bases at V and 2 bases at J, with 14 bases between the two ends. Germline V gene lookup returns CDR1 SGHTA and CDR2 FQGNSA. The CDR3: CASIFRAGNTGELFF. The CDR3 coding sequence is TGTGCCAGCATCTTTAGGGCAGGAAACACCGGGGAGCTGTTTTTT.

J is TRBJ1-1 and V is TRBV2, with a possible D match to TRBD1 (6 bases). CDR1 SNHLY and CDR2 FYNNEI come from the germline V gene. The CDR3 has 12 residues. The V and J ends lost 7 bases and 4 bases respectively, with 10 bases between them. Written as DNA, the CDR3 is TGTGCCAGCACCCTGGACAGCACTGAAGCTTTCTTT. Translation: CASTLDSTEAFF.

V and J are TRBV6-6 and TRBJ2-1; tentatively, D is TRBD2 (5 bases). Germline-derived CDR1 and CDR2 are MNHNY and SVGAGI (reference sequence). The CDR3 loop spans 14 amino acids. The V end lost 6 bases, the J end lost 6 bases, and 15 bases lay between the germline ends. This CDR3 reads CASRPTGKTNEQFF. CDR3 nucleotide sequence: TGTGCCAGCAGACCAACCGGGAAAACCAATGAGCAGTTCTTC.

The chain combines TRBV2 with TRBJ2-5; possible D gene TRBD2, 5 bases. The CDR3 runs to 16 residues. Between the trimmed V and J ends, which lost 7 bases and 5 bases, there was a span of 23 bases. Germline-derived CDR1 and CDR2 are SNHLY and FYNNEI. CDR3 in amino acids: CASTMEAVTLRETQYF. CDR3 nucleotides: TGTGCCAGCACCATGGAGGCCGTCACCCTTCGGGAGACCCAGTACTTC.

The CDR3 nucleotides read TGTGCCAGCAGTTACTTAGGACAGGGACTGAACAATGAGCAGTTCTTC. This gives the protein CASSYLGQGLNNEQFF. The chain employs TRBV6-5 and TRBJ2-1; the match to TRBD1 covers 8 bases. Germline CDR1 and CDR2: MNHEY and SVGAGI. The CDR3 is 16 residues long. V lost 1 base to trimming and J lost 5 bases; unmatched junction nucleotides: 7.

This clone turned up a few times. V is TRBV27 and J is TRBJ2-2; 9 bases fit TRBD1. After removal of 6 bases from V and 5 bases from J, the junction contained 4 bases not matched to a gene. CDR1 and CDR2 from the germline V gene are MNHEY and SMNVEV (reference sequence). This CDR3 comprises 14 residues. CDR3 region: CASRDRGGTGELFF. The CDR3 region has the DNA TGTGCCAGCAGAGACAGGGGGGGAACCGGGGAGCTGTTTTTT.

The chain carries TRBV27 and TRBJ1-2; a possible D gene is TRBD1 (5 bases). Germline-derived CDR1 and CDR2 are MNHEY and SMNVEV (reference sequence). The CDR3 spans 13 residues. V dropped 10 bases and J dropped 6 bases, with 18 bases sitting between them. CDR3: CATTRGEGNGYTF. Here the CDR3 DNA reads TGTGCCACCACCCGGGGGGAGGGGAATGGCTACACCTTC.

The genes are TRBV15 and TRBJ1-4; D unresolved. Germline V gene lookup returns CDR1 LNHNV and CDR2 YYDKDF (reference sequence). The CDR3 covers 15 residues. V lost 2 bases to trimming and J lost 0 bases, with 7 bases between them. DNA for the CDR3: TGTGCCACCAGCAGATCGAGTGCAACTAATGAAAAACTGTTTTTT. It encodes CATSRSSATNEKLFF. The whole variable domain, remainder taken from reference TRBV15 and TRBJ1-4, is DAMVIQNPRYQVTQFGKPVTLSCSQTLNHNVMYWYQQKSSQAPKLLFHYYDKDFNNEADTPDNFQSRRPNTSFCFLDIRSPGLGDTAMYLCATSRSSATNEKLFFGSGTQLSVL.

The chain is built from TRBV5-1 and TRBJ2-7; 7 nucleotides agree with TRBD1. Losses at the gene ends were 3 bases for V and 3 bases for J; bases not matched to a gene: 12. CDR1 SGHRS and CDR2 YFSETQ come from the germline V gene. The CDR3 runs 16 residues. CDR3 loop: CASSSGVDRLRYEQYV. DNA of the CDR3: TGCGCCAGCAGCTCTGGGGTGGACAGGCTTCGCTACGAGCAGTACGTC.

This clone has just a few counts. The V gene is TRBV5-6, the J gene TRBJ2-2; D uncertain. V gave up 0 bases and J gave up 4 bases, with 4 bases separating them. The CDR3 runs to 13 residues. CDR1 and CDR2 (germline): SGHDT, YYEEEE. CDR3 in amino acids: CASSLALTGELFF. Written as DNA, the CDR3 is TGTGCCAGCAGCTTGGCCCTCACCGGGGAGCTGTTTTTT.

The gene calls are TRBV30 and TRBJ1-1; D is uncertain. Trimming removed 4 bases at V and 1 base at J, with 10 bases between. The germline V gene has CDR1 GTSNPN and CDR2 SVGIG (reference sequence). The CDR3 spans 13 residues. In DNA, the CDR3 is TGTGCCTGGAACCGGGTAGGGAACACTGAAGCTTTCTTT. It is translated as CAWNRVGNTEAFF.

The V gene is TRBV29-1, the J gene TRBJ2-5, with D tentatively TRBD2 (5 bases). Trimming pared 7 bases from V and 1 base from J, leaving 10 bases between. Germline CDR1 and CDR2: SQVTM and ANQGSEA. The CDR3 totals 12 residues. The CDR3 reads CSAAGSQETQYF. The CDR3 DNA is TGCAGCGCCGCGGGCAGCCAAGAGACCCAGTACTTC.

V and J are TRBV6-5 and TRBJ1-1, with D unclear. Trimming shortened V by 7 bases and J by 8 bases, and 17 bases separated the two germline ends. This CDR3 has 13 residues. Germline loops: CDR1 MNHEY, CDR2 SVGAGI. The CDR3 loop reads CASTPTWGSEAFF. CDR3 DNA: TGTGCCAGCACCCCCACCTGGGGATCCGAAGCTTTCTTT.

The genes are TRBV5-1 and TRBJ2-5, with 9 bases lining up with TRBD1. The CDR3 extends over 16 amino acids. CDR1 and CDR2 (germline): SGHRS, YFSETQ. J gave up 5 bases and V 4 bases, and 12 bases lay outside the gene matches. CDR3 amino acids: CASSHIGQGPGETQYF. In nucleotides, the CDR3 is TGCGCCAGCAGCCACATAGGACAGGGGCCTGGGGAGACCCAGTACTTC. Using reference TRBV5-1 and TRBJ2-5 for the parts outside the CDR3, the full variable domain is KAGVTQTPRYLIKTRGQQVTLSCSPISGHRSVSWYQQTPGQGLQFLFEYFSETQRNKGNFPGRFSGRQFSNSRSEMNVSTLELGDSALYLCASSHIGQGPGETQYFGPGTRLLVL.

The chain recombines TRBV2 with TRBJ1-5, with D perhaps matching TRBD1 (5 bases). Deletions cut 3 bases from V and 3 bases from J, with 9 bases between. The length of the CDR3 is 14 residues. Germline V gene lookup returns CDR1 SNHLY and CDR2 FYNNEI. The CDR3 nucleotides are TGTGCCAGCAGTGATAGGGGTTACAATCAGCCCCAGCATTTT. It translates to CASSDRGYNQPQHF.